Below, 28 T cell receptor beta chains from the same sample are listed, as sequenced in a study of breast tumors, draining lymph nodes, adjacent tissues. TCRdb called the multiplex PCR reads again in MiXCR, with one record for every CDR3 protein. Of some 49,000 distinct CDR3 sequences detected, about 21% appear once; the ten largest clones hold 7.5% to 9.5%. The sequenced sample consisted of breast tumor tissue. The receptors originated from a female donor with breast cancer. Some clones in this sample may be carry-over from other donors' samples.

This clonotype appeared many times. The rearrangement links TRBV27 to TRBJ2-7; TRBD1 is a possible D gene (6 bases). CDR1 and CDR2 from the germline V gene are MNHEY and SMNVEV (reference sequence). The CDR3 sequence is 17 residues long. The ends were cut back, 4 bases at V and 4 bases at J, with 23 bases in the middle. CDR3 in DNA: TGTGCCAGCAGTTCGGTGGCAGGGGACCGAAAAAATTACGAGCAGTACTTC. Translation gives CASSSVAGDRKNYEQYF.

The table lists this clonotype with many counts. CDR3: CSASPAGGREQYF. CDR3 bases: TGCAGTGCTAGCCCAGCGGGAGGGCGCGAGCAGTACTTC. The chain is built from TRBV20-1 and TRBJ2-7; 10 nucleotides agree with TRBD2. The CDR3 is 13 amino acids. The trim removed 3 bases at V and 6 bases at J, leaving 5 bases unmatched. CDR1 and CDR2 (germline): DFQATT, SNEGSKA (reference sequence).

Regarding this clonotype: A much larger clone differs from this one at a single base, so this may be a read error. The gene calls are TRBV4-2 and TRBJ2-5, with 12 bases that match TRBD2. This CDR3 comprises 15 residues. J gave up 6 bases and V 4 bases, and 6 bases lay outside the gene matches. Germline CDR1 reads LGHNA; CDR2 reads YNFKEQ. The CDR3 loop reads CASSLRTSGEKTQYF. DNA for the CDR3: TGTGCCAGCAGCCTCAGGACTAGCGGGGAAAAGACCCAGTACTTC.

This clonotype showed up many times. The J gene is TRBJ2-7, the V gene TRBV5-1, with 9 bases that match TRBD1. The CDR3 runs 16 residues. From germline, CDR1 is SGHRS and CDR2 YFSETQ. The ends lost 1 base at V and 7 bases at J; junction bases unmatched: 12. The CDR3 nucleotides are TGCGCCAGCAGCTTGATATCCGGGACAGGGTCTAGGGAGCAGTACTTC. It codes for CASSLISGTGSREQYF.

This clonotype was counted a few times. The chain couples TRBV19 to TRBJ2-5; a weak D match, TRBD1 (6 bases). The CDR3 spans 14 residues. Germline lookup yields CDR1 LNHDA and CDR2 SQIVND (reference sequence). The ends were cut back, 6 bases at V and 3 bases at J, with 14 bases in the middle. CDR3 sequence (DNA): TGTGCCAGTAGGAATTCGGCAGGGGAAGAGACCCAGTACTTC. Translating it yields CASRNSAGEETQYF.

This clonotype was seen repeatedly, ten times or more. This rearrangement joins TRBV9 to TRBJ1-3; 7 bases agree with TRBD1. J was trimmed by 3 bases and V by 4 bases; bases with no gene match: 1. The germline V gene has CDR1 SGDLS and CDR2 YYNGEE. The CDR3 has 13 amino acids. CDR3 DNA: TGTGCCAGCAGCCAGGGGGGTGGAAACACCATATATTTT. It encodes CASSQGGGNTIYF.

This clonotype was picked up many times. This chain connects TRBV6-1 to TRBJ2-7; unclear D gene. Trimming removed 7 bases from V and 3 bases from J, with 10 bases in between. CDR1 is MNHNS and CDR2 is SASEGT in the germline V gene. The CDR3 extends over 12 amino acids. CDR3 residues: CASKTEIYEQYF. In DNA, the CDR3 is TGTGCCAGCAAGACTGAGATCTACGAGCAGTACTTC.

This clonotype showed up many times. The V and J genes are TRBV7-8 and TRBJ2-7, with 8 nucleotides matching TRBD1. Germline CDR1 is SGHVS and CDR2 is FQNEAQ. The CDR3 sequence is 18 residues long. J was trimmed by 0 bases and V by 5 bases; bases with no gene match: 15. CDR3 sequence: CASSPTRYRQGPSYEQYF. CDR3 coding DNA: TGTGCCAGCAGCCCAACACGTTATCGACAGGGGCCCTCCTACGAGCAGTACTTC.

This clonotype appeared many times. This sequence joins TRBV6-5 and TRBJ2-7, with TRBD2 as a possible D gene (6 bases). CDR1 and CDR2 (germline): MNHEY, SVGAGI. This CDR3 is built from 14 residues. Trimming pared 7 bases from V and 3 bases from J, leaving 16 bases between. CDR3 DNA sequence: TGTGCCAGCAACCCCGGGACGGACTACTACGAGCAGTACTTC. Translated, it gives CASNPGTDYYEQYF.

The genes are TRBV6-5 and TRBJ2-4; D may be TRBD1 (6 bases). The CDR3 is 15 amino acids. V dropped 6 bases and J dropped 0 bases, with 12 bases sitting between them. Germline values: CDR1 MNHEY, CDR2 SVGAGI. CDR3 sequence (DNA): TGTGCCAGCAGCCCGGGACACATAGCCAAAAACATTCAGTACTTC. Translation: CASSPGHIAKNIQYF.

This clonotype came up many times. This sequence joins TRBV7-2 and TRBJ1-6; 7 bases agree with TRBD1. This CDR3 spans 14 amino acids. V was pared by 6 bases and J by 6 bases, with 5 bases of the junction left unmatched. CDR1 is SGHTA, CDR2 FQGNSA, per germline. The CDR3 spells CASRRGTANSPLHF. CDR3 in DNA: TGTGCCAGCAGGCGAGGGACAGCTAATTCACCCCTCCACTTT.

The J gene is TRBJ2-3, the V gene TRBV18, with TRBD1 matching over 8 bases. Trimming removed 3 bases from V and 4 bases from J; junction bases left unmatched: 3. Per the germline V gene, CDR1 is KGHSH and CDR2 is LQKENI. The CDR3 consists of 14 residues. CDR3: CASSPTGVSDTQYF. The DNA of the CDR3 is TGTGCCAGCTCACCGACAGGGGTCTCAGATACGCAGTATTTT.

There are many counts of this clonotype. The rearrangement links TRBV7-9 to TRBJ2-7; weak D call: TRBD2 (5 bases). CDR1 SEHNR and CDR2 FQNEAQ come from the germline V gene (reference sequence). The V end lost 6 bases, the J end lost 2 bases, and 11 bases lay between the germline ends. The CDR3 loop spans 13 amino acids. CDR3 sequence: CASRADGTYEQYF. CDR3 coding DNA: TGTGCCAGCAGGGCGGACGGGACCTACGAGCAGTACTTC.

The CDR3 DNA is TGCAGCGTTAGGCGGGAGTCGTCCTACGAGCAGTACTTC. Its protein product is CSVRRESSYEQYF. The V gene is TRBV29-1, the J gene TRBJ2-7; TRBD2 matches at 7 bases. V trimming: 5 bases; J trimming: 1 base; junction bases outside the gene matches: 5. Germline lookup yields CDR1 SQVTM and CDR2 ANQGSEA. This CDR3 has 13 amino acids.

The chain combines TRBV6-1 with TRBJ2-1; tentatively, D is TRBD1 (6 bases). Trimming stripped 2 bases from V and 6 bases from J, with 14 bases between. This CDR3 comprises 15 residues. CDR1 and CDR2 from the germline V gene are MNHNS and SASEGT. Here the CDR3 DNA reads TGTGCCAGCAGTGAACTCGGGCACAGGGCCAATGAGCAGTTCTTC. Its protein is CASSELGHRANEQFF.

This clonotype was observed many times. This chain joins TRBV19 and TRBJ1-2; 8 bases align to TRBD1. This CDR3 has 12 residues. CDR1 and CDR2 (germline): LNHDA, SQIVND (reference sequence). The V and J ends lost 5 bases and 8 bases, in that order; junction bases with no gene match: 4. This chain's CDR3 is CASSGDRIGYTF. CDR3 DNA sequence: TGTGCCAGTAGTGGGGACAGGATCGGCTACACCTTC.

The gene calls are TRBV20-1 and TRBJ1-1; TRBD1 might be the D (5 bases). The germline V gene encodes CDR1 DFQATT and CDR2 SNEGSKA (reference sequence). The V and J ends lost 2 bases and 0 bases respectively, with 10 bases between them. This CDR3 has 14 residues. CDR3 DNA: TGCAGTGCTAGAAACGGGGGGATGAACACTGAAGCTTTCTTT. Amino acids: CSARNGGMNTEAFF.

In the case of this clonotype: A read error may explain this, as a much larger clone is one base away. The gene calls are TRBV7-3 and TRBJ2-7; the match to TRBD1 covers 10 bases. With 2 bases clipped from V and 2 bases from J, the junction kept 3 bases outside the gene matches. Germline CDR1 SGHTA, CDR2 FQGTGA. The CDR3 is 15 residues long. This CDR3 reads CASSLGGTGAYEQYF. Written as DNA, the CDR3 is TGTGCCAGCAGCTTAGGTGGGACAGGGGCCTACGAGCAGTACTTC.

The table lists this clonotype with many counts. This CDR3 is CASSVARVGYGYTF. Here the CDR3 DNA reads TGTGCCAGCAGCGTGGCCAGGGTGGGCTATGGCTACACCTTC. V and J are TRBV9 and TRBJ1-2, with a weak D call TRBD1 (5 bases). The CDR3 consists of 14 residues. Looked up from germline, CDR1 is SGDLS and CDR2 is YYNGEE. Trimming shortened V by 2 bases and J by 4 bases, and 12 bases separated the two germline ends.

This clonotype was seen many times. The chain recombines TRBV10-3 with TRBJ2-1; 8 bases are a match to TRBD2. Per germline, CDR1 ENHRY and CDR2 SYGVKD. J gave up 8 bases and V 4 bases, and 10 bases lay outside the gene matches. This CDR3 contains 15 residues. In DNA, the CDR3 is TGTGCCATCAGTGGAGAGCGGGAGCTCTTGGATGAGCAGTTCTTC. Translation: CAISGERELLDEQFF.

This clonotype was detected many times. This chain connects TRBV3-1 to TRBJ1-2; D is unresolved. V was cut by 3 bases and J by 8 bases, with 25 bases left in between. The V gene's germline CDR1 is LGHDT and CDR2 YNNKEL (reference sequence). The CDR3 length is 17 residues. CDR3 region: CASSHFRPAGAELGYTF. The CDR3 DNA sequence: TGTGCCAGCAGCCATTTCCGACCGGCAGGCGCGGAATTAGGCTACACCTTC.

This clonotype was observed a few times. The chain employs TRBV19 and TRBJ1-5; no clear D. This CDR3 contains 16 residues. Germline CDR1 LNHDA, CDR2 SQIVND (reference sequence). The V end was cut by 5 bases, the J end by 0 bases, with 14 bases between. The CDR3 nucleotides read TGTGCCAGTAGTCTCATAGGCGTGTATAGCAATCAGCCCCAGCATTTT. This codes for CASSLIGVYSNQPQHF.

This clonotype was observed a single time. This chain uses TRBV7-9 with TRBJ1-1; 9 nucleotides match TRBD1. The V gene's germline CDR1 is SEHNR and CDR2 FQNEAQ (reference sequence). After removal of 5 bases from V and 10 bases from J, the junction contained 11 bases not matched to a gene. CDR3 length equals 14 residues. CDR3 bases: TGTGCCAGCAGCCGAATGGACAGGGGTGGTGTAGCTTTCTTT. Its protein is CASSRMDRGGVAFF. Using reference TRBV7-9 and TRBJ1-1 for the parts outside the CDR3, the full variable domain is DTGVSQNPRHKITKRGQNVTFRCDPISEHNRLYWYRQTLGQGPEFLTYFQNEAQLEKSRLLSDRFSAERPKGSFSTLEIQRTEQGDSAMYLCASSRMDRGGVAFFGQGTRLTVV.

This clonotype was counted many times. The chain recombines TRBV6-1 with TRBJ1-3; D not resolved. Trimming left V 2 bases short and J 4 bases short, with 9 bases between. The CDR3 loop spans 14 amino acids. Germline V gives CDR1 MNHNS, CDR2 SASEGT. CDR3 in amino acids: CASSEHESGNTIYF. The CDR3 nucleotides are TGTGCCAGCAGTGAACATGAGTCCGGAAACACCATATATTTT.

This clonotype was observed a handful of times. The rearrangement uses TRBV28 and TRBJ2-7, with D unclear. CDR1 MDHEN and CDR2 SYDVKM come from the germline V gene. V lost 1 base, J lost 6 bases, and 7 bases lay in between. The CDR3 has 12 amino acids. As DNA, the CDR3 is TGTGCCAGCAGTTTATCTGGTAGCGAGCAGTACTTC. It specifies CASSLSGSEQYF. Based on the CDR3 plus reference TRBV28 and TRBJ2-7, the full variable domain is DVKVTQSSRYLVKRTGEKVFLECVQDMDHENMFWYRQDPGLGLRLIYFSYDVKMKEKGDIPEGYSVSREKKERFSLILESASTNQTSMYLCASSLSGSEQYFGPGTRLTVT.

At least ten counts were recorded for this clonotype. A junction end diverges from the germline sequence, so it may reflect a read error. The chain's CDR3 is CASSLAGWRELHQPQHF. The CDR3 DNA reads as TGTGCCAGCAGTTTAGCAGGGTGGAGGGAGTTGCATCAGCCCCAGCATTTT. The chain employs TRBV7-2 and TRBJ1-5, with a weak D call TRBD1 (5 bases). CDR1 SGHTA and CDR2 FQGNSA come from the germline V gene. CDR3 length equals 17 residues. The full variable domain, with the rest looked up from reference TRBV7-2 and TRBJ1-5, is GAGVSQSPSNKVTEKGKDVELRCDPISGHTALYWYRQSLGQGLEFLIYFQGNSAPDKSGLPSDRFSAERTGGSVSTLTIQRTQQEDSAVYLCASSLAGWRELHQPQHFGDGTRLSIL.

On this clonotype: A clone one base away is much larger, so this may be a read error. The DNA for the CDR3 is TGCAGTGCTAGTGAGACAGGGGGCGCATGGGAGACCCAGTACTTC. Translating gives CSASETGGAWETQYF. V gene TRBV20-1 combines with J gene TRBJ2-5; 10 positions agree with TRBD1. Germline trimming cut 3 bases from V and 5 bases from J; bases unmatched to any gene: 9. The CDR3 has 15 residues. The germline gives CDR1 DFQATT, CDR2 SNEGSKA (reference sequence).

The rearrangement links TRBV5-4 to TRBJ2-3, with 9 bases identical to TRBD1. V lost 4 bases, J lost 4 bases, and 1 base stayed unmatched. This CDR3 is built from 13 residues. Per the germline V gene, CDR1 is SGHNT and CDR2 is YYREEE (reference sequence). CDR3 in DNA: TGTGCCAGCAGCAGACAGGGGGCAGATACGCAGTATTTT. Its translation: CASSRQGADTQYF.